The clone carrying this T cell receptor beta chain was counted between two and nine times. Antigen unknown. Time point described: patch test 2, 6 weeks after DPC sensitization. The treatment is: therapeutic diphenylcyclopropenone sensitization with weekly scalp DPC. TCRdb reprocessed the RACE reads via MiXCR and lists one record per CDR3 protein. This table holds 360,000 or so distinct CDR3 sequences, more than 5% found once. The V end lost 5 bases, the J end lost 0 bases, and 11 bases lay between the germline ends. CDR1 is SGHTA, CDR2 FQGNSA, per germline. The length of the CDR3 is 15 residues. This entry comes from a study of human T cells and chemical hapten exposure. Findings and limits, study-wide: Sensitizing with DPC caused no change in TCRs above 1 in 1000 frequency. Patch test score rose with PT1 expanded TCRs, significant at 8, 16, 32, not 4. There was alopecia in the donors, so their immune response may differ from that of healthy people.

The J gene is TRBJ2-1, the V gene TRBV7-2, with a possible D match to TRBD2 (5 bases). The starting material was whole blood, obtained in connection with sensitization to the hapten diphenylcyclopropenone (DPC). The origin of this receptor is a woman younger than 30 with alopecia areata. Some clones in this sample may be carry-over from other donors' samples. The CDR3 region has the DNA TGTGCCAGCAGCGATTCGGGGAGCTCCTACAATGAGCAGTTCTTC. It translates to CASSDSGSSYNEQFF.